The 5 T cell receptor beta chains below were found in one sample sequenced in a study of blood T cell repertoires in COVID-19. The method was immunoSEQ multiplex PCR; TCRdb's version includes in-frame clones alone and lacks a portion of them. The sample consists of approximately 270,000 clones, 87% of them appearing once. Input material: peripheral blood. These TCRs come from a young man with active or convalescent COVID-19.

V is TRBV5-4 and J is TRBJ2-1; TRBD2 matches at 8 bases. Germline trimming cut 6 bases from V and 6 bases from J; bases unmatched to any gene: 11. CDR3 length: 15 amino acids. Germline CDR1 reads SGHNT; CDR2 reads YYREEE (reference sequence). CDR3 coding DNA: TGTGCCAGCACCGGTGAGCGGGAGATAGGCAATGAGCAGTTCTTC. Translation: CASTGEREIGNEQFF.

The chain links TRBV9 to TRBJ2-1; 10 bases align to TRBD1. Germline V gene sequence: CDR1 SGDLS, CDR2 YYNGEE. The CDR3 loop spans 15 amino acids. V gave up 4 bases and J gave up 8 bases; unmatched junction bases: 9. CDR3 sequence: CASSNRQGATDEQFF. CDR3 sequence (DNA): TGTGCCAGCAGCAATAGACAGGGGGCGACCGATGAGCAGTTCTTC.

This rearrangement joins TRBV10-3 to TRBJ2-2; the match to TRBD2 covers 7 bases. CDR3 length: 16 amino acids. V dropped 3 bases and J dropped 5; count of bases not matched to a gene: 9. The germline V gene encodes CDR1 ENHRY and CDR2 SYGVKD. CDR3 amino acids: CAISEGLAALTGELFF. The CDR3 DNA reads TGTGCCATCAGTGAAGGGCTAGCGGCCTTGACCGGGGAGCTGTTTTTT.

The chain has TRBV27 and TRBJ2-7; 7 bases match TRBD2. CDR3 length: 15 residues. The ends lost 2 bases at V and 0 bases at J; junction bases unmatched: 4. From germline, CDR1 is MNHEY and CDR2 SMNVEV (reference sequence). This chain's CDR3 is CASSLAGEVSYEQYF. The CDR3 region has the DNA TGTGCCAGCAGTTTAGCGGGAGAGGTCTCCTACGAGCAGTACTTC.

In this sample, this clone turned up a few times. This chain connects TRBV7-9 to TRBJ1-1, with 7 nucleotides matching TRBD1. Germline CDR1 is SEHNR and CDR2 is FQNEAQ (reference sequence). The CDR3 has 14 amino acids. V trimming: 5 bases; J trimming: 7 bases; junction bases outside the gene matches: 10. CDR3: CASSNPTGTGEAFF. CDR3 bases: TGTGCCAGCAGCAACCCGACAGGGACGGGTGAAGCTTTCTTT.